These T cell receptor beta chains were read from a single sample in a study of blood T cell repertoires in COVID-19. Produced via immunoSEQ multiplex PCR; TCRdb's table is partial and in-frame only. The sample contains 200,000 to 250,000 clones, roughly 77% of which appear only once. The sequencing sample was made of PBMCs or T cells enriched from blood (not recorded which). The receptors were gathered from a man between 35 and 55 years old who had recovered from COVID-19. Both conserved end residues are trimmed from each CDR3. Each record gives: J gene, V gene, CDR3 protein.

J: TRBJ2-5
V: TRBV6-5
CDR3: ASSRTLRETQY

J: TRBJ2-1
V: TRBV7-2
CDR3: ASTLQTGYTNEQF

J: TRBJ1-2
V: TRBV27
CDR3: ASSAGGFDGYT

J: TRBJ2-3
V: TRBV5-1
CDR3: ASSSARGGGTDTQY

J: TRBJ1-2
V: TRBV30
CDR3: AWSDEGSYGYT

J: TRBJ2-7
V: TRBV7-8
CDR3: ASSLASGRAEQY

J: TRBJ1-5
V: TRBV27
CDR3: ASSLRSSNQPQH

J: TRBJ2-2
V: TRBV25-1
CDR3: ASSGASGGRGNTGELF

J: TRBJ2-7
V: TRBV14
CDR3: ASSQWTGDDEQY

J: TRBJ2-2
V: TRBV10-1
CDR3: ASSAQGAVGELF

J: TRBJ1-5
V: TRBV5-6
CDR3: ASSSGSFNQPQH

J: TRBJ2-5
V: TRBV29-1
CDR3: SVESGGVGTQY

J: TRBJ1-2
V: TRBV19
CDR3: ASSNSLGQGPYGYT

J: TRBJ2-7
V: TRBV2
CDR3: ASLFGQYSYEQY

J: TRBJ1-2
V: TRBV10-3
CDR3: AISEELTNYGYT

J: TRBJ1-5
V: TRBV19
CDR3: ASTFGGEPQH

J: TRBJ2-1
V: TRBV6-1
CDR3: ASSGGTSGTRDEQF

J: TRBJ2-5
V: TRBV6-7
CDR3: ASSYFRERETQY

J: TRBJ1-1
V: TRBV3-1/TRBV3-2
CDR3: ASSQEGQTMNTEAF

J: TRBJ1-1
V: TRBV28
CDR3: ASSFPTRPNTEAF